This T cell receptor beta chain was observed in a study of shared clonotypes between healthy human individuals. Donors were healthy HIV-negative adults without recent acute infections or vaccinations. Template for every sorted-subset replicate PCR totaled approximately 200 ng DNA, about 30,000 T cell genomes. Assay: immunoSEQ multiplex PCR; the TCRdb copy retains only in-frame clones and omits some. The sample lists 600,000 to 800,000 clones; roughly two thirds were seen once. With 5 bases clipped from V and 0 bases from J, the junction kept 10 bases outside the gene matches. CDR3 size: 18 residues. Germline-derived CDR1 and CDR2 are SGHVS and FQNEAQ.

The source is a woman in her 30s in good health. This sequence joins TRBV7-8 and TRBJ2-1, with 10 bases identical to TRBD2. What was sequenced was memory CD4+ T cells sorted from blood. The sample's subset: CD45RA-negative fraction. CDR3 sequence reads: CASSTGLAVRSSYNEQFF. CDR3 in DNA: TGTGCCAGCAGCACCGGACTAGCGGTCCGGAGCTCCTACAATGAGCAGTTCTTC.